These T cell receptor beta chains were read from a single sample in a study of CD8 T cell repertoires and HIV-1 epitope variants. The table came from immunoSEQ multiplex PCR; TCRdb's copy has only in-frame clones and leaves some out. The data hold under 100,000 clones, with roughly 80% observed a single time. Sequences were obtained from uncultured baseline CD8+ T cells from peripheral blood mononuclear cells (PBMCs). The source is a male donor with HIV. Both conserved end residues are part of each CDR3. Each record gives: D gene, V gene, clone size, J gene, CDR3 DNA, CDR3 protein. The D gene is left open where the match is weak. The listing skips clone size in some rows; elsewhere it reads once, few, many or a size class.

>NA|TRBV7-9|few|TRBJ1-1
TGTGCCAGCAGCTCGGAACAGCACACTGAAGCTTTCTTT
CASSSEQHTEAFF
>NA|TRBV7-6|NA|TRBJ1-2
TGTGCCAGCAGCTTAGTATCGTTGGCTGTCAATGGCTACACCTTC
CASSLVSLAVNGYTF
>TRBD2|TRBV9|NA|TRBJ2-3
TGTGCCAGCAGCGGTTTAGCGGGGGTGGGAGATACGCAGTATTTT
CASSGLAGVGDTQYF
>NA|TRBV16|NA|TRBJ1-5
TGTGCCAGCAGCCAATCGATTGGGGATTATAGCAATCAGCCCCAGCATTTT
CASSQSIGDYSNQPQHF
>NA|TRBV6-6|NA|TRBJ1-2
TGTGCCAGCAGTTACACAGGGAGGTCGGACTATGGCTACACCTTC
CASSYTGRSDYGYTF
>TRBD2|TRBV5-1|NA|TRBJ2-7
TGCGCCAGCACCCCGCGGGATAGCGGGAGCTCAGAGCAGTACTTC
CASTPRDSGSSEQYF
>NA|TRBV5-6|NA|TRBJ2-7
TGTGCCAGCAGCACCGGACTGGACACCGACGAGCAGTACTTC
CASSTGLDTDEQYF
>TRBD1|TRBV6-5|NA|TRBJ1-3
TGTGCCAGCAGTTCGACAGGGTTTATCGGAAACACCATATATTTT
CASSSTGFIGNTIYF
>TRBD2|TRBV7-9|NA|TRBJ2-1
TGTGCCAGCAGCTTAGGGACTAGCGGGAATAATGAGCAGTTCTTC
CASSLGTSGNNEQFF
>NA|TRBV10-3|NA|TRBJ2-5
TGTGCCATCAGTGAGTCGACGGACAGAGAGACCCAGTACTTC
CAISESTDRETQYF
>TRBD1|TRBV19|NA|TRBJ1-5
TGTGCCAGTATCACAATTCCGGGACAGGTGGATTATAGCAATCAGCCCCAGCATTTT
CASITIPGQVDYSNQPQHF
>TRBD1|TRBV28|NA|TRBJ1-3
TGTGCCAGCAGTCCAGGGGGCTCTGGAAACACCATATATTTT
CASSPGGSGNTIYF
>NA|TRBV6-5|NA|TRBJ2-7
TGTGCCAGCAGTCCCGTTCGGGGGCGGTTCGAGCAGTACTTC
CASSPVRGRFEQYF
>NA|TRBV6-1|NA|TRBJ2-1
TGTGCCAGCACCCCGGGCGGGTACAATGAGCAGTTCTTC
CASTPGGYNEQFF
>NA|TRBV7-3|NA|TRBJ1-5
TGTGCCAGCAGCTTAGTTCAGGGGAATCAGCCCCAGCATTTT
CASSLVQGNQPQHF
>NA|TRBV4-1|NA|TRBJ1-5
TGCGCCAGCAGCCTCCATCTAAATCAGCCCCAGCATTTT
CASSLHLNQPQHF
>NA|TRBV19|NA|TRBJ2-7
TGTGCCAGTAGTATGGGGGGCGTTCTGAACGAGCAGTACTTC
CASSMGGVLNEQYF
>NA|TRBV4-3|once|TRBJ2-7
TGCGCCAGCAGCCAAGACATTAACACCTACGAGCAGTACTTC
CASSQDINTYEQYF
>TRBD2|TRBV9|NA|TRBJ2-7
TGTGCCAGCAGCCCATTTAGCGGGAGGGCCCACTACGAGCAGTACTTC
CASSPFSGRAHYEQYF
>NA|TRBV7-9|NA|TRBJ2-3
TGTGCCAGCAGCTTAAGCGTCTCCCCCACAGATACGCAGTATTTT
CASSLSVSPTDTQYF
>TRBD2|TRBV11-3|once|TRBJ2-1
TGTGCCAGCAGCTTAGCGGGGGGGTACAATGAGCAGTTCTTC
CASSLAGGYNEQFF
>NA|TRBV30|NA|TRBJ2-7
TGTGCCTGGAGCCGGACCAGGGGCGAGCAGTACTTC
CAWSRTRGEQYF
>NA|TRBV11-2|NA|TRBJ1-2
TGTGCCAGCAGCCCTCCAGGGGTTCAAACTTATGGCTACACCTTC
CASSPPGVQTYGYTF
>TRBD1|TRBV5-4|NA|TRBJ2-7
TGTGCCAGCAGCCCGTCGGGACAGGGGAGGCACGAGCAGTACTTC
CASSPSGQGRHEQYF
>NA|TRBV5-1|NA|TRBJ1-1
TGCGCCAGCAGCTTGGGAGGACAGTACACTGAAGCTTTCTTT
CASSLGGQYTEAFF
>NA|TRBV6-5|NA|TRBJ2-6
TGTGCCAGCAGTTATGCGAGGGTCTCTGGGGCCAACGTCCTGACTTTC
CASSYARVSGANVLTF
>TRBD1|TRBV19|NA|TRBJ1-5
TGTGCCAGTACCGGGACAGGGAATAGCAATCAGCCCCAGCATTTT
CASTGTGNSNQPQHF
>NA|TRBV4-2|NA|TRBJ1-1
TGTGCCAGCAGCCAACTGGACGGAAACACTGAAGCTTTCTTT
CASSQLDGNTEAFF
>NA|TRBV5-4|NA|TRBJ2-7
TGTGCCAGCAGCTTGGGATACGAGCAGTACTTC
CASSLGYEQYF
>NA|TRBV29-1|NA|TRBJ2-5
TGCAGCGTTGGGGACGGAAGAAGGGAGACCCAGTACTTC
CSVGDGRRETQYF
>NA|TRBV14|NA|TRBJ2-5
TGTGCCAGCAGCCGGGGACGGGGGTACCAAGAGACCCAGTACTTC
CASSRGRGYQETQYF
>NA|TRBV5-1|few|TRBJ2-5
TGCGCCAGCAGCTTGGCAGGGGAGACCCAGTACTTC
CASSLAGETQYF
>TRBD1|TRBV7-4|NA|TRBJ2-7
TGTGCCAGCAGCTTGGGACAGTACCTTCGTGAGCAGTACTTC
CASSLGQYLREQYF
>NA|TRBV4-3|NA|TRBJ2-7
TGCGCCAGCAGCCAAGAATCAGTACAGAAAGGGGGATACGAGCAGTACTTC
CASSQESVQKGGYEQYF
>NA|TRBV7-9|few|TRBJ1-2
TGTGCCAGCAGCTTAGTGGGGCAGACCCCACGGACGGGAAACTATGGCTACACCTTC
CASSLVGQTPRTGNYGYTF
>NA|TRBV19|once|TRBJ2-1
TGTGCCAGTAGTATAGTAGGGGTCCCCTACAATGAGCAGTTCTTC
CASSIVGVPYNEQFF
>NA|TRBV5-1|NA|TRBJ2-3
TGCGCCAGCAGCATGGGACTCCAACGCACAGATACGCAGTATTTT
CASSMGLQRTDTQYF
>TRBD1|TRBV5-1|many|TRBJ2-3
TGCGCCAGCAGCTTGTTGGCGACAGGGGGCACAGATACGCAGTATTTT
CASSLLATGGTDTQYF
>TRBD2|TRBV27|many|TRBJ2-7
TGTGCCAGCAGTTTATCGGCTAGCGGGGGCTACGAGCAGTACTTC
CASSLSASGGYEQYF
>TRBD2|TRBV6-1|NA|TRBJ2-3
TGTGCCAGCAGCCGACGGGGGGGCGACACAGATACGCAGTATTTT
CASSRRGGDTDTQYF
>NA|TRBV2|few|TRBJ2-1
TGTGCCAGCAGTGAGGGACCCCTCGGCGAGCAGTTCTTC
CASSEGPLGEQFF